The count of the clone carrying this TCR beta chain is one. A read error may account for a junction end that differs from germline. What was amplified from RNA transcripts were TCR beta CDR3 regions. An initial round of RT-PCR targeting the TCR CDR3 relied on the HTBI primer set. TCRdb passed the multiplex PCR reads through MiXCR, listing each CDR3 protein once. The sample has roughly 700,000 distinct CDR3 sequences, under 45% seen once. The data originate from a study of T cells in Graves' hyperthyroidism and ophthalmopathy. Absence of ophthalmopathy progression within 18 months defined stable Graves' hyperthyroidism. This CDR3 comprises 17 residues. Germline values: CDR1 MNHNS, CDR2 SASEGT.

The chain couples TRBV6-1 to TRBJ1-1, with D possibly TRBD1 on 5 matching bases. This sequence originates from a woman aged 35 to 49 with Graves' hyperthyroidism. Input material: blood. The CDR3 nucleotides read TGTGCCAGCAGTTCCCGTGGAGACAGAATTCCGGGCACTGAAACTTTCTTT. This sequence encodes CASSSRGDRIPGTETFF.